The rows below give T cell receptor beta chains drawn from one sample of a study of OX40 agonist ivuxolimab in advanced cancers. The repertoire was sequenced with immunoSEQ multiplex PCR; TCRdb's copy has only in-frame clones and lacks some. Of about 45,000 clones listed, just under 90% were seen once; the top ten hold 6%. This specimen consisted of CD4+ or CD8+ T cells sorted from blood, obtained in a trial of the OX40 agonist ivuxolimab. Receptor source: an adult with an advanced solid tumor such as melanoma, head and neck, liver or kidney cancer. Both conserved end residues are part of each CDR3. A D gene is named only where the DNA matches it firmly. Only part of the rows carry a size: once, few, many, or a class if the clone is expanded.

j_call	clone_size	d_call	v_call	cdr3_aa	cdr3_nt
TRBJ1-2	.	TRBD1	TRBV29-1	CSVDPTGQGAYGYTF	TGCAGCGTTGATCCCACGGGACAGGGGGCCTATGGCTACACCTTC
TRBJ1-5	.	.	TRBV9	CASSPSGTLNQPQHF	TGTGCCAGCAGCCCCAGCGGGACACTGAATCAGCCCCAGCATTTT
TRBJ2-7	.	TRBD2	TRBV29-1	CSVEGLAGGEQYF	TGCAGCGTTGAAGGACTAGCGGGAGGCGAGCAGTACTTC
TRBJ1-2	.	.	TRBV4-1	CASSQGGGNYGYTF	TGCGCCAGCAGCCAAGGTGGGGGGAACTATGGCTACACCTTC
TRBJ1-1	.	TRBD1	TRBV4-1	CASSQAGNRGTEAFF	TGCGCCAGCAGCCAAGCGGGGAACAGGGGAACTGAAGCTTTCTTT
TRBJ1-2	.	.	TRBV5-1	CASSLGLPDGYTF	TGCGCCAGCAGCCTGGGACTGCCCGATGGCTACACCTTC
TRBJ1-3	.	.	TRBV18	CASSPSRFSGNTIYF	TGTGCCAGCTCACCATCCAGGTTCTCTGGAAACACCATATATTTT
TRBJ2-3	.	TRBD2	TRBV5-1	CASSLAGASTDTQYF	TGCGCCAGCAGCTTAGCGGGAGCCTCCACAGATACGCAGTATTTT
TRBJ2-1	.	.	TRBV10-3	CAISLILGGNEQFF	TGTGCCATCAGTTTAATACTAGGTGGGAATGAGCAGTTCTTC
TRBJ2-5	.	.	TRBV2	CASRGPLGRETQYF	TGTGCCAGCAGGGGCCCCCTCGGCCGAGAGACCCAGTACTTC
TRBJ2-3	.	.	TRBV5-1	CASSGSGTTDTQYF	TGCGCCAGCAGTGGTAGCGGAACCACAGATACGCAGTATTTT
TRBJ2-1	.	TRBD1	TRBV5-4	CASTPGTGGGEQFF	TGTGCCAGCACCCCCGGGACAGGGGGCGGGGAGCAGTTCTTC
TRBJ1-2	.	TRBD1	TRBV28	CASSPPDRVSPNYGYTF	TGTGCCAGCAGTCCCCCGGACAGGGTTTCCCCTAACTATGGCTACACCTTC
TRBJ2-2	.	.	TRBV4-1	CASSQGLFGFRTGELFF	TGCGCCAGCAGCCAAGGTCTTTTCGGATTTCGGACCGGGGAGCTGTTTTTT
TRBJ2-1	.	.	TRBV28	CASISGPGSYNEQFF	TGTGCCAGCATCTCCGGGCCGGGGTCCTACAATGAGCAGTTCTTC
TRBJ1-4	.	.	TRBV27	CASRPRRDEKLFF	TGTGCCAGCAGACCAAGGAGGGACGAAAAACTGTTTTTT
TRBJ2-1	.	TRBD2	TRBV10-3	CAISGLAGNNEQFF	TGTGCCATCAGTGGATTAGCGGGAAACAATGAGCAGTTCTTC
TRBJ2-1	.	.	TRBV19	CASSVETRPFDEQFF	TGTGCCAGTAGTGTCGAGACTAGACCTTTCGATGAGCAGTTCTTC
TRBJ1-1	.	.	TRBV29-1	CSATGNTEAFF	TGCAGCGCCACAGGTAACACTGAAGCTTTCTTT
TRBJ2-4	.	.	TRBV4-1	CASSQVWGDIQYF	TGCGCCAGCAGCCAAGTGTGGGGAGACATTCAGTACTTC
TRBJ1-1	few	.	TRBV28	CASRMVLENTEAFF	TGTGCCAGCAGGATGGTTTTGGAGAACACTGAAGCTTTCTTT
TRBJ2-1	.	.	TRBV19	CASSIVEGNNEQFF	TGTGCCAGTAGTATAGTCGAGGGAAACAATGAGCAGTTCTTC
TRBJ2-4	.	.	TRBV6-5	CASSYGRGSGKNIQYF	TGTGCCAGCAGTTACGGCCGGGGATCTGGCAAAAACATTCAGTACTTC
TRBJ2-7	.	.	TRBV7-9	CASRLSGGSNEQYF	TGTGCCAGCAGGCTTAGCGGTGGGTCGAACGAGCAGTACTTC
TRBJ1-5	.	.	TRBV5-1	CARTLGTLNQPQHF	TGCGCCAGGACTCTCGGGACACTTAATCAGCCCCAGCATTTT
TRBJ2-1	.	TRBD1	TRBV7-3	CASGNPGQHEQFF	TGTGCCAGTGGGAACCCGGGACAGCACGAGCAGTTCTTC
TRBJ2-6	few	.	TRBV6-6	CASSPISSGANVLTF	TGTGCCAGCAGCCCCATCAGCTCTGGGGCCAACGTCCTGACTTTC
TRBJ2-1	.	TRBD1	TRBV18	CASSGQGRSYNEQFF	TGTGCCAGCTCAGGACAGGGGAGGTCCTACAATGAGCAGTTCTTC
TRBJ1-2	.	.	TRBV4-1	CASSQGSRVGTVYGYIF	TGCGCCAGCAGCCAAGGAAGTAGGGTTGGTACAGTCTATGGCTACATCTTC
TRBJ2-7	.	TRBD1	TRBV5-4	CASSLGQGAITYEQYF	TGTGCCAGCAGCTTGGGACAGGGGGCTATAACCTACGAGCAGTACTTC
TRBJ2-7	.	.	TRBV6-5	CASSLGPKYEQYF	TGTGCCAGCAGCCTCGGACCTAAGTACGAGCAGTACTTC
TRBJ1-1	.	.	TRBV7-8	CASSLAAGPEAFF	TGTGCCAGCAGCTTAGCGGCAGGGCCTGAAGCTTTCTTT
TRBJ1-3	.	.	TRBV15	CATSIIGATGNTIYF	TGTGCCACCAGCATAATAGGGGCAACTGGAAACACCATATATTTT
TRBJ2-1	.	TRBD2	TRBV5-1	CASSVAGGRLNNEQFF	TGCGCCAGCAGCGTGGCGGGGGGGAGATTGAACAATGAGCAGTTCTTC
TRBJ2-1	.	.	TRBV11-2	CASSPSAGNSYNEQFF	TGTGCCAGCAGCCCATCTGCCGGGAACTCCTACAATGAGCAGTTCTTC
TRBJ2-7	.	.	TRBV6-6	CATRADMTTYEQYF	TGTGCCACTCGGGCGGACATGACAACCTACGAGCAGTACTTC
TRBJ2-7	.	.	TRBV6-5	CASSYSTARHEQYF	TGTGCCAGCAGTTACTCGACGGCAAGACACGAGCAGTACTTC
TRBJ2-2	.	.	TRBV5-4	CASSFSSGGNTGELFF	TGTGCCAGCAGCTTTTCCTCCGGGGGTAACACCGGGGAGCTGTTTTTT
TRBJ1-1	.	TRBD1	TRBV6-1	CASSWTGGTNTEAFF	TGTGCCAGCAGCTGGACAGGGGGCACGAACACTGAAGCTTTCTTT
TRBJ1-1	.	.	TRBV5-1	CASSLQGMTEAFF	TGCGCCAGCAGCTTGCAGGGAATGACTGAAGCTTTCTTT
TRBJ2-3	.	.	TRBV2	CASSDGGARTDTQYF	TGTGCCAGCAGTGACGGGGGCGCACGCACAGATACGCAGTATTTT
TRBJ2-3	.	.	TRBV18	CASSPTASTDTQYF	TGTGCCAGCTCACCGACGGCTAGCACAGATACGCAGTATTTT
TRBJ1-5	.	.	TRBV28	CASSWGQPQHF	TGTGCCAGCAGTTGGGGTCAGCCCCAGCATTTT
TRBJ1-1	.	.	TRBV15	CATSRDRGPQF	TGTGCCACCAGCAGAGATAGGGGACCCCAATTT
TRBJ2-7	few	TRBD2	TRBV6-5	CASRRAGVVYEQYF	TGTGCCAGCAGAAGAGCGGGAGTGGTCTACGAGCAGTACTTC
TRBJ1-6	.	.	TRBV9	CASSVDGQPNSPLHF	TGTGCCAGCAGCGTAGATGGACAGCCTAATTCACCCCTCCACTTT
TRBJ2-1	.	.	TRBV6-4	CASSVNSWDEQFF	TGTGCCAGCAGTGTAAACTCTTGGGATGAGCAGTTCTTC
TRBJ2-6	once	.	TRBV14	CASGPRLSGANVLTF	TGTGCCAGCGGACCCCGTCTCTCTGGGGCCAACGTCCTGACTTTC
TRBJ2-3	.	.	TRBV10-1	CASSPSGSLTDTQYF	TGCGCCAGCAGCCCCTCCGGGAGTCTCACAGATACGCAGTATTTT